This TCR beta chain is from a study of T cell responses to AZD1222 COVID-19 vaccine. Overall study: Second-dose recipients at about 4 or about 12 weeks were treated as one pooled group.

Study-wide points: CD4 TCRs covered the whole spike, strongest at regions 160-218 and 743-854. Repertoires were obtained only post-peak T cell response. Recipients of two AZD1222 doses showed rising Spike-specific TCR breadth and depth.

Details on this clone: Its matching antigen is unknown.

The repertoire was sequenced with immunoSEQ multiplex PCR; TCRdb's copy has only in-frame clones and lacks some. This sample carries 52,000 or so clones, 70% to 85% of them seen once, and the ten largest clones take 25% to 30%. The CDR3 totals 15 residues. CDR1 SGDLS and CDR2 YYNGEE come from the germline V gene. The V end was cut by 3 bases, the J end by 3 bases, with 13 bases between. This clonotype was obtained from an adult in good health. The sequenced sample was peripheral blood, obtained on day 0 of AZD1222 vaccination. The V and J genes are TRBV9 and TRBJ1-5, with D perhaps matching TRBD1 (6 bases). This CDR3 reads CASSATGGVNQPQHF. CDR3 nucleotides: TGTGCCAGCAGCGCCACGGGGGGCGTCAATCAGCCCCAGCATTTT.